This T cell receptor gamma chain originates from a study of γδ T cells in repeated Plasmodium falciparum infection. TCRdb fed the multiplex PCR reads to CATT. In the table there are approximately 26,000 gamma-chain clones, under 3% of which are singletons. Flow sorting of PBMC yielded separate Vgamma9/Vdelta2+ and Vdelta2-negative gammadelta T cell populations for bulk repertoire analysis. This clone was detected ten times or more. A single base is all that separates this from a far larger clone, so a read error is likely. Other DNA sequences from this sample encode an identical CDR3 as well. This CDR3 has 11 amino acids. The germline gives CDR1 GITISATS, CDR2 ISYDGTV (reference sequence).

Sequenced material: gamma-delta T cells from blood. J is TRGJ1 or TRGJ2 and V is TRGV9. The sequence was collected from a pool of human donors (malaria-infected and uninfected, not separated). The CDR3 DNA reads TGTGCCTTGTGGGTGGGTTATAAAAAACTCTTT. As protein: CALWVGYKKLF.